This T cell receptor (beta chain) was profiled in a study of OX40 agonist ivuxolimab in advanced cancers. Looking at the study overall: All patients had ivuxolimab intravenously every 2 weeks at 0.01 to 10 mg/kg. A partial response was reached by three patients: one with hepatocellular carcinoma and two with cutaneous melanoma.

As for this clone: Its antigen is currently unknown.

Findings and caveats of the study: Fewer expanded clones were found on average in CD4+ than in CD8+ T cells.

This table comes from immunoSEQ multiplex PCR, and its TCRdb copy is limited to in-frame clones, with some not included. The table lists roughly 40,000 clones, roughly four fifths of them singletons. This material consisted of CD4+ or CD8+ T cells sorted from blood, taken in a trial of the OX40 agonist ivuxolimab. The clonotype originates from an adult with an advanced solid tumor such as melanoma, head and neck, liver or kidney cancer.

The CDR3 DNA sequence: TGTGCCAGCATTGGACGAGGGAACACCGGGGAGCTGTTTTTT. Protein: CASIGRGNTGELFF. The rearrangement joins TRBV2 to TRBJ2-2; D is undetermined. Trimming left V 7 bases short and J 1 base short, with 10 bases between. Germline CDR1 reads SNHLY; CDR2 reads FYNNEI. This CDR3 spans 14 amino acids.